This T cell receptor beta chain was obtained from a study of Ad26.COV2.S vaccination and SARS-CoV-2 variants. Treatment of the sample: 15 to 20 received Ad26.COV2.S at low or high dose, single or two shots; 5 received placebo; per-sample allocation not given. Day 63 after the first vaccine or placebo injection was the time point for sampling. TCRdb keeps only in-frame clones here, not all; method: immunoSEQ multiplex PCR. In the table there are under 550,000 clones, 85% to 90% of which are singletons. This receptor was obtained from a person aged 18-65 years who received the Ad26.COV2.S COVID-19 vaccine or a placebo. The source was peripheral blood, collected in a trial of Ad26.COV2.S vaccine versus placebo.

DNA of the CDR3: TGTGCCAGCAGCTTAGGGGGAACCCCCAGTGAGACCCAGTACTTC. Its protein product is CASSLGGTPSETQYF. J is TRBJ2-5 and V is TRBV7-9; D gene uncertain. The ends were cut back, 1 base at V and 5 bases at J, with 14 bases in the middle. The CDR3 runs 15 residues. Germline V gene sequence: CDR1 SEHNR, CDR2 FQNEAQ (reference sequence).